The clone carrying this TCR beta chain is a singleton in its sample. Antigen unknown. Treatment noted: oral pan-JAK inhibitor, 5-10 mg twice daily. Extracted RNA was reverse transcribed into cDNA, the sequencing template. Assay: immunoSEQ multiplex PCR; the TCRdb copy retains only in-frame clones and omits some. The repertoire holds around 190,000 clones, with around 60% as singletons. The data are from a study of CD8+ T cells in alopecia areata. Study-wide context: The drug, tofacitinib, lasted 6 to 18 months, followed by 6 months off drug. The share of scalp area affected provided the severity score for treated patients. Points from the study as a whole: A large proportion of expanded lesional clones were detected persisting in scalp and blood during tofacitinib.

The CDR3 runs 11 residues. V was clipped by 8 bases and J by 8 bases, with 12 bases between them. Germline CDR1 is SQVTM and CDR2 is ANQGSEA. The clonotype originates from a human donor with alopecia areata. V is TRBV29-1 and J is TRBJ1-4; D gene unclear. The sequenced sample was CD4+ T cells sorted from blood, obtained at week 4, from a patient treated with tofacitinib. Here the CDR3 reads CSYSIGEKLFF. CDR3 DNA sequence: TGCAGCTACTCAATCGGGGAAAAACTGTTTTTT. Drawing the rest from reference TRBV29-1 and TRBJ1-4, the complete variable domain is SAVISQKPSRDICQRGTSLTIQCQVDSQVTMMFWYRQQPGQSLTLIATANQGSEATYESGFVIDKFPISRPNLTFSTLTVSNMSPEDSSIYLCSYSIGEKLFFGSGTQLSVL.